Following are 28 T cell receptor beta chains from one sample sequenced in a study of T cells after yellow fever vaccination. Using its own MiXCR run on the 5' RACE reads, TCRdb lists one record per CDR3 protein. The sample gives 200,000 to 250,000 distinct CDR3 sequences, 3% to 3.5% of which show up once; 2.5% to 3.5% is in the top ten. Sequenced here: CD4+ T cells sorted from PBMCs, sampled 10 days after the yellow fever booster vaccination. The source is a man between 18 and 35 years old who received the YFV17D yellow fever vaccine.

This clonotype has at least ten counts. The V call is TRBV7-9, the J call TRBJ2-7, with TRBD1 matching 8 bases. Trimming took 4 bases from V and 5 from J; bases not matched to a gene: 7. Germline V gene data show CDR1 as SEHNR and CDR2 as FQNEAQ (reference sequence). This CDR3 is 14 amino acids long. The CDR3 loop reads CASSYRDRRNEQYF. The CDR3 DNA is TGTGCCAGCAGCTATCGGGACAGGCGGAACGAGCAGTACTTC.

By sample fraction, this clonotype is medium-sized. The V call is TRBV18, the J call TRBJ2-1; maybe TRBD2 (6 bases). V was shortened by 0 bases and J by 2 bases, with 11 bases between the two germline ends. Per germline, CDR1 KGHSH and CDR2 LQKENI. This CDR3 has 16 residues. The CDR3 nucleotides are TGTGCCAGCTCACCACCGGCGGGGACCGCCTACAATGAGCAGTTCTTC. It specifies CASSPPAGTAYNEQFF. The full variable domain, completed using reference TRBV18 and TRBJ2-1, is NAGVMQNPRHLVRRRGQEARLRCSPMKGHSHVYWYRQLPEEGLKFMVYLQKENIIDESGMPKERFSAEFPKEGPSILRIQQVVRGDSAAYFCASSPPAGTAYNEQFFGPGTRLTVL.

This clonotype appeared many times. V usage is TRBV5-1 and J usage is TRBJ2-3, with D possibly TRBD1 on 6 matching bases. The CDR3 loop spans 13 amino acids. Germline V gene data show CDR1 as SGHRS and CDR2 as YFSETQ. The V end lost 4 bases, the J end lost 4 bases, and 10 bases lay between the germline ends. The DNA of the CDR3 is TGCGCCAGCAGCGGCGAGGGGGCAGATACGCAGTATTTT. This encodes CASSGEGADTQYF.

Many counts were recorded for this clonotype. The chain carries TRBV5-1 and TRBJ1-4, with 10 bases identical to TRBD1. Germline assignment: CDR1 SGHRS and CDR2 YFSETQ. The CDR3 loop spans 16 amino acids. V shed 2 bases, J shed 7 bases, and the junction held 8 bases outside the gene matches. The chain's CDR3 is CASSFGQGGIGEKLFF. For the CDR3, the DNA is TGCGCCAGCAGCTTCGGACAGGGGGGTATAGGTGAAAAACTGTTTTTT.

The sample holds a few counts of this clonotype. The rearrangement joins TRBV6-5 to TRBJ2-7; 9 nucleotides match TRBD2. The CDR3 runs to 16 residues. V trimming: 0 bases; J trimming: 4 bases; junction bases outside the gene matches: 7. Per germline, CDR1 MNHEY and CDR2 SVGAGI. The CDR3 sequence: CASSYSRGGLGYEQYF. The CDR3 DNA is TGTGCCAGCAGTTACTCGCGGGGGGGCTTGGGGTACGAGCAGTACTTC.

This clonotype appeared many times. DNA for the CDR3: TGTGCCAGCACCTCGGCCGGGGAGCAGTACTTC. It is translated as CASTSAGEQYF. The V gene is TRBV6-5, the J gene TRBJ2-7, with no clear D. Trimming took 7 bases from V and 7 from J, leaving 11 bases between them. Germline values: CDR1 MNHEY, CDR2 SVGAGI. The CDR3 spans 11 residues.

The sample holds a few counts of this clonotype. The V gene is TRBV11-2, the J gene TRBJ1-4; D uncertain. V lost 0 bases and J lost 0, with 11 bases in between. Germline V gene sequence: CDR1 SGHAT, CDR2 FQNNGV. This CDR3 is 17 amino acids long. DNA of the CDR3: TGTGCCAGCAGCTTAGAAGAGAGACTTGCAACTAATGAAAAACTGTTTTTT. It is translated as CASSLEERLATNEKLFF.

In its sample, this clonotype was seen a few times. The chain has TRBV19 and TRBJ1-5, with D hard to call. This CDR3 has 14 amino acids. Germline values: CDR1 LNHDA, CDR2 SQIVND (reference sequence). V lost 10 bases to trimming and J lost 0 bases, with 13 bases between them. CDR3 protein: CAIRDVYSNQPQHF. CDR3 DNA sequence: TGTGCCATACGAGACGTATATAGCAATCAGCCCCAGCATTTT. Drawing the rest from reference TRBV19 and TRBJ1-5, the complete variable domain is DGGITQSPKYLFRKEGQNVTLSCEQNLNHDAMYWYRQDPGQGLRLIYYSQIVNDFQKGDIAEGYSVSREKKESFPLTVTSAQKNPTAFYLCAIRDVYSNQPQHFGDGTRLSIL.

This clonotype came up many times. V is TRBV6-4 and J is TRBJ2-1, with D hard to call. V was pared by 3 bases and J by 5 bases, with 20 bases between. CDR3 size: 17 residues. In germline, CDR1 is MRHNA, CDR2 SNTAGT. The CDR3 bases are TGTGCCAGCAGTGAGCTCCCTGGGATTTGGCCCAACAATGAGCAGTTCTTC. This codes for CASSELPGIWPNNEQFF.

V gene TRBV7-2 combines with J gene TRBJ2-5; tentatively, D is TRBD1 or TRBD2 (6 bases each). Deletions cut 1 base from V and 5 bases from J, with 11 bases between. This CDR3 comprises 14 residues. Germline V gives CDR1 SGHTA, CDR2 FQGNSA. CDR3 amino acids: CASSLGRGHETQYF. The CDR3 DNA follows: TGTGCCAGCAGCTTAGGGCGGGGACATGAGACCCAGTACTTC.

In this sample, this clonotype turned up a few times. V usage is TRBV10-3 and J usage is TRBJ1-2; D is possibly TRBD1 (5 bases). The CDR3 length is 13 residues. Germline V gene lookup returns CDR1 ENHRY and CDR2 SYGVKD. Trimming cost V 4 bases and J 7 bases, with 13 bases left between them. CDR3 protein: CAISANAGLGYTF. In nucleotides, the CDR3 is TGTGCCATCAGTGCCAACGCGGGGCTTGGCTACACCTTC.

In this sample, this clonotype turned up many times. V gene TRBV4-3 combines with J gene TRBJ1-3, with a possible D match to TRBD1 (5 bases). From germline, CDR1 is LGHNA and CDR2 YSLEER. CDR3 length equals 14 residues. V dropped 0 bases and J dropped 4 bases, with 7 bases sitting between them. CDR3: CASSQEGVGNTIYF. CDR3 bases: TGCGCCAGCAGCCAAGAAGGGGTGGGAAACACCATATATTTT.

This clonotype was seen a few times. V and J are TRBV5-1 and TRBJ2-5; no firm D call. This CDR3 is 14 amino acids long. V gave up 0 bases and J gave up 5 bases, with 11 bases separating them. Looked up from germline, CDR1 is SGHRS and CDR2 is YFSETQ. For the CDR3, the DNA is TGCGCCAGCAGCTTGGACTCTGCCAGTGAGACCCAGTACTTC. Translating gives CASSLDSASETQYF.

In its sample, this clonotype was seen many times. V gene TRBV7-2 combines with J gene TRBJ1-6; the match to TRBD1 covers 9 bases. The CDR3 has 16 amino acids. After removal of 2 bases from V and 8 bases from J, the junction contained 7 bases not matched to a gene. The germline gives CDR1 SGHTA, CDR2 FQGNSA. CDR3 in amino acids: CASSLFSGQGYSPLHF. CDR3 nucleotides: TGTGCCAGCAGCTTATTTTCGGGACAGGGTTATTCACCCCTCCACTTT.

This clonotype was counted at least ten times. The gene calls are TRBV7-3 and TRBJ2-7, with D perhaps matching TRBD1 (6 bases). The CDR3 extends over 12 amino acids. Germline V gene data show CDR1 as SGHTA and CDR2 as FQGTGA. V was cut by 3 bases and J by 3 bases, with 6 bases left in between. The CDR3 is CASSFRGYEQYV. The CDR3 DNA follows: TGTGCCAGCAGCTTCAGGGGCTACGAGCAGTACGTC.

At least ten counts were recorded for this clonotype. The V and J genes are TRBV27 and TRBJ2-3; D remains unclear. The CDR3 length is 13 residues. Germline V gene data show CDR1 as MNHEY and CDR2 as SMNVEV (reference sequence). The V and J ends lost 3 bases and 4 bases respectively, with 8 bases between them. The CDR3 region has the DNA TGTGCCAGCAGTTTGTCTTGGGCAGATACGCAGTATTTT. Its translation: CASSLSWADTQYF.

At least ten counts were recorded for this clonotype. The V call is TRBV6-1, the J call TRBJ2-7, with unresolved D. Between the trimmed V and J ends, which lost 2 bases and 3 bases, there was a span of 5 bases. The CDR3 covers 12 residues. CDR1 and CDR2 from the germline V gene are MNHNS and SASEGT. Written as DNA, the CDR3 is TGTGCCAGCAGTGAACTCCGCTACGAGCAGTACGTC. This encodes CASSELRYEQYV.

This clonotype showed up many times. The V and J genes are TRBV19 and TRBJ1-4; D gene ambiguous. From germline, CDR1 is LNHDA and CDR2 SQIVND (reference sequence). CDR3 length: 16 amino acids. The ends were cut back, 5 bases at V and 5 bases at J, with 18 bases in the middle. CDR3 protein: CASSPRPSLLNEKLFF. Here the CDR3 DNA reads TGTGCCAGTAGTCCTCGACCTAGCCTCCTAAATGAAAAACTGTTTTTT.

The chain combines TRBV12-3 or TRBV12-4 with TRBJ2-5; 10 bases line up with TRBD2. V lost 7 bases to trimming and J lost 4 bases; unmatched junction nucleotides: 6. The CDR3 has 14 residues. CDR3 amino acids: CASTPGLARETQYF. In DNA form, the CDR3 reads TGTGCCAGCACCCCGGGACTAGCGAGAGAGACCCAGTACTTC.

The genes are TRBV9 and TRBJ2-2; D unclear. V was trimmed by 0 bases and J by 7 bases, leaving 10 bases between them. Per the germline V gene, CDR1 is SGDLS and CDR2 is YYNGEE. There are 14 residues in the CDR3. The CDR3 protein is CASSVANWNGELFF. CDR3 nucleotides: TGTGCCAGCAGCGTAGCTAATTGGAACGGGGAGCTGTTTTTT.

This CDR3 is CASSVDGGYNSPLHF. DNA for the CDR3: TGTGCCAGCAGCGTAGACGGGGGTTATAATTCACCCCTCCACTTT. The rearrangement uses TRBV9 and TRBJ1-6, with D perhaps matching TRBD1 (5 bases). Trimming pared 0 bases from V and 4 bases from J, leaving 8 bases between. The CDR3 consists of 15 residues. The germline gives CDR1 SGDLS, CDR2 YYNGEE.

The chain recombines TRBV5-1 with TRBJ1-5, with 12 nucleotides matching TRBD1. This CDR3 is 17 amino acids long. Germline trimming cut 2 bases from V and 2 bases from J; bases unmatched to any gene: 5. Germline assignment: CDR1 SGHRS and CDR2 YFSETQ. The CDR3 coding sequence is TGCGCCAGCAGCTTAGGGACAGGGGGCTTTCGCAATCAGCCCCAGCATTTT. This codes for CASSLGTGGFRNQPQHF.

This clonotype was observed many times. The CDR3 DNA sequence: TGCAGTGCTAGAGCTGGTAGCGGGGGCGCAGATACGCAGTATTTT. Translated, it gives CSARAGSGGADTQYF. The chain carries TRBV20-1 and TRBJ2-3, with TRBD2 identical over 9 bases. V gave up 1 base and J gave up 4 bases; unmatched junction bases: 6. The germline gives CDR1 DFQATT, CDR2 SNEGSKA (reference sequence). This CDR3 has 15 amino acids.

The table lists this clonotype with many counts. The chain joins TRBV28 to TRBJ1-2; 9 positions agree with TRBD1. Germline V gene lookup returns CDR1 MDHEN and CDR2 SYDVKM. V dropped 6 bases and J dropped 4; count of bases not matched to a gene: 9. The CDR3 runs 15 residues. Here the CDR3 reads CASSPAGQGAYGYTF. CDR3 nucleotide sequence: TGTGCCAGCAGCCCCGCGGGACAGGGAGCCTATGGCTACACCTTC.

This clonotype showed up just a few times. This chain joins TRBV6-2 or TRBV6-3 and TRBJ1-5; 9 nucleotides line up with TRBD1. The CDR3 consists of 15 residues. CDR1 and CDR2 (germline): MNHEY, SVGEGT. With V trimmed by 6 bases and J by 6 bases, 9 bases remained unmatched. The CDR3 nucleotides are TGTGCCAGCAGAGCGGACAGGGGTCTGAGTCAGCCCCAGCATTTT. It specifies CASRADRGLSQPQHF.

This clonotype has a count of ten or more. The J gene is TRBJ2-5, the V gene TRBV20-1; D is perhaps TRBD1 or TRBD2 (6 bases each). V gave up 4 bases and J gave up 5 bases, with 17 bases separating them. From germline, CDR1 is DFQATT and CDR2 SNEGSKA (reference sequence). There are 14 residues in the CDR3. For the CDR3, the DNA is TGCAGTGCTAACTTTGGGGGGCGCTACGAGACCCAGTACTTC. Its protein is CSANFGGRYETQYF.

The sample holds many counts of this clonotype. The V gene is TRBV5-6, the J gene TRBJ1-5; no clear D gene. The CDR3 totals 12 residues. The V and J ends lost 1 base and 3 bases respectively, with 2 bases between them. The germline gives CDR1 SGHDT, CDR2 YYEEEE. The CDR3 protein is CASSLTNQPQHF. CDR3 coding DNA: TGTGCCAGCAGCTTGACCAATCAGCCCCAGCATTTT.

This clonotype showed up many times. This CDR3 is CASSLAIQGTGELFF. The CDR3 DNA sequence: TGTGCCAGCAGCTTAGCGATACAGGGGACCGGGGAGCTGTTTTTT. The V and J genes are TRBV7-8 and TRBJ2-2, with 7 bases identical to TRBD1. The CDR3 contains 15 residues. The V gene end was trimmed by 0 bases and the J gene end by 5 bases; junction bases not matched to a gene: 3. Germline V gene lookup returns CDR1 SGHVS and CDR2 FQNEAQ.